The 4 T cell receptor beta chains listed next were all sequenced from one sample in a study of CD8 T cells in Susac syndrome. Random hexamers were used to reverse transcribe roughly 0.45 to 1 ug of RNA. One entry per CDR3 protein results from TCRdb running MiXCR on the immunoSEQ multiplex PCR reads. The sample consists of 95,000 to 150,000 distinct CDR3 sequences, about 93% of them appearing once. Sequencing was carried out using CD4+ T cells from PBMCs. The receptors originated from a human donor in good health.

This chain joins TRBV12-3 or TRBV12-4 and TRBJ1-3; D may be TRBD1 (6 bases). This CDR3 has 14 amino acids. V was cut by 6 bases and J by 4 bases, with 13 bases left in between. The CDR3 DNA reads TGTGCCAGCAGCCAGGGACAACGGGGAAACACCATATATTTT. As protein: CASSQGQRGNTIYF.

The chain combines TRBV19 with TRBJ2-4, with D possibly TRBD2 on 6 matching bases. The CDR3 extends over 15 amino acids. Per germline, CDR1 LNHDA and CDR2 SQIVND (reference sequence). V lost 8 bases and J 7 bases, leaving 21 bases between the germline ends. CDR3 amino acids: CASSDGRQGLNIQYF. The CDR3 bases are TGTGCCAGTTCCGATGGGAGGCAGGGCCTTAACATTCAGTACTTC.

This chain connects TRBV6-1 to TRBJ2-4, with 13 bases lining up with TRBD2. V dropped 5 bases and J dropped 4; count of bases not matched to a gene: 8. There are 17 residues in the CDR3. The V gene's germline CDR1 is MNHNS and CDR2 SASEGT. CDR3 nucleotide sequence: TGTGCCAGCAGTACCTGGGGACTAGCGGGGACTAAAAACATTCAGTACTTC. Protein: CASSTWGLAGTKNIQYF.

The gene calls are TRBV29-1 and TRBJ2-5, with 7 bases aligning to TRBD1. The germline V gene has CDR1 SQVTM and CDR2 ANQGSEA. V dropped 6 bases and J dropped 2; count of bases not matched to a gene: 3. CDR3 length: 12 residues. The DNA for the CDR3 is TGCAGCGTCGGGACAGTACAAGAGACCCAGTACTTC. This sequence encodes CSVGTVQETQYF.